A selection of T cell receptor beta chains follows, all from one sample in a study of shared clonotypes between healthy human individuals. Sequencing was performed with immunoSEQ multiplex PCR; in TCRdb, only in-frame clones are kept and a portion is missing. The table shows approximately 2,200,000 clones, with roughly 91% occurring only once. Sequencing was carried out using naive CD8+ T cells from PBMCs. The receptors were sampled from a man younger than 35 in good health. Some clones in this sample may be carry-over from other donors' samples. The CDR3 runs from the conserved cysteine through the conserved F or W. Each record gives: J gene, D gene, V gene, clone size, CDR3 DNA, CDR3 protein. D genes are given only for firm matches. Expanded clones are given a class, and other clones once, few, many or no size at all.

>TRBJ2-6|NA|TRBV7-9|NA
TGTGCCAGCAGCCCCCGGACAAGCTCTGGGGCCAACGTCCTGACTTTC
CASSPRTSSGANVLTF
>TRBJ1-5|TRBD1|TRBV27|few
TGTGCCAGCAGTCCCGGACAGGGGGCTTCGCCCCAGCATTTT
CASSPGQGASPQHF
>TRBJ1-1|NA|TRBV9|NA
TGTGCCAGCAGCGTCGGACAGAGGAACACTGAAGCTTTCTTT
CASSVGQRNTEAFF
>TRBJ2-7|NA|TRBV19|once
TGTGCCAGTAGCGACCAGGGGTTCTACGAGCAGTACTTC
CASSDQGFYEQYF
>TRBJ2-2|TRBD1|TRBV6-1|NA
TGTGCCAGCACCACGGGACAGGGGAACGGGGAGCTGTTTTTT
CASTTGQGNGELFF
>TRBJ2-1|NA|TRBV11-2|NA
TGTGCCAGCAGCTCACTTAATGAGCAGTTCTTC
CASSSLNEQFF
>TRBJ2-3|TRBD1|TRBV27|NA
TGTGCCAGCACCCGGACAGGGGGCCCAGATACGCAGTATTTT
CASTRTGGPDTQYF
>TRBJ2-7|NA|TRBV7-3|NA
TGTGCCAGCAGCTTAATGGCGGGGACCTACGAGCAGTACTTC
CASSLMAGTYEQYF
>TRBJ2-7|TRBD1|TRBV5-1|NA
TGCGCCAGCAGTTTATCCCCGGGACAGGTATTATTCTACGAGCAGTACTTC
CASSLSPGQVLFYEQYF
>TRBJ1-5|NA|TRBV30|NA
TGTGCCTGGAGTGTACCCGGGGAGAGGCATCAGCCCCAGCATTTT
CAWSVPGERHQPQHF
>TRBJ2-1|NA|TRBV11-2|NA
TGTGCCAGCAGCTTAGTAGCGGATCCCTACAATGAGCAGTTCTTC
CASSLVADPYNEQFF
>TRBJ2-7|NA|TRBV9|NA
TGTGCCAGCAGCGGTGCCGGGAATGCGTACGAGCAGTACTTC
CASSGAGNAYEQYF
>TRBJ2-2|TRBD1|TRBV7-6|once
TGTGCCAGCAGCCTAGGGACAGGGGCCCCGAACACCGGGGAGCTGTTTTTT
CASSLGTGAPNTGELFF
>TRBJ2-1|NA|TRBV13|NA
TGTGCCAGCAGCATTCGGACGGAAAGCTCCTACAATGAGCAGTTCTTC
CASSIRTESSYNEQFF
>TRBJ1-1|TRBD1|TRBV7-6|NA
TGTGCCAGCAGCCTCGGACAGGGGCGTAGATCGGGACAAGCTTTCTTT
CASSLGQGRRSGQAFF
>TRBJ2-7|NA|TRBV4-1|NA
TGCGCCAGCAGCCAAGATCGGCAGGAACCGGGCTACGAGCAGTACTTC
CASSQDRQEPGYEQYF
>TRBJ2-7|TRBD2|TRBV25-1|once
TGTGCCAGCAGCGGGGGGGCTAGCGGGAGGACTTCATACGAGCAGTACTTC
CASSGGASGRTSYEQYF
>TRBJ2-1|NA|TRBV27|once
TGTGCCAGCAGTGCCACTAGTAATGAGCAGTTCTTC
CASSATSNEQFF
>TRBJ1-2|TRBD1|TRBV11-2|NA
TGTGCCAGCAGCTTCCGGGACAGCACCTATGGCTACACCTTC
CASSFRDSTYGYTF
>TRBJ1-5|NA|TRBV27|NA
TGTGCCAGCAGTTTTGAAGTTTCTCAGCCCCAGCATTTT
CASSFEVSQPQHF
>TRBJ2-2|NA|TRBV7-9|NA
TGTGCCAGCAGCTTATATATGAGCGCCGGGGAGCTGTTTTTT
CASSLYMSAGELFF
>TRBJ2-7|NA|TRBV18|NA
TGTGCCAGCTCACCCTCAGGGGCCCCCTCCTACGAGCAGTACTTC
CASSPSGAPSYEQYF
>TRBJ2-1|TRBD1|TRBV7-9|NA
TGTGCCATAAACCCGGGACAGGGGGCAGGTGAGCAGTTCTTC
CAINPGQGAGEQFF
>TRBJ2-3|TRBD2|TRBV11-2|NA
TGTGCCAGCAGCTTACGCCACCGGGGGGGGCGCACAGATACGCAGTATTTT
CASSLRHRGGRTDTQYF
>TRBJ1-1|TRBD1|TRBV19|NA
TGTGCCAGTACCCTGGGACAGGGAATGAACACTGAAGCTTTCTTT
CASTLGQGMNTEAFF
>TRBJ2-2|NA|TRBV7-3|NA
TGTGCCAGCAGCCCCCGGGGCCCCCCCGGCGCCGGGGAGCTGTTTTTT
CASSPRGPPGAGELFF
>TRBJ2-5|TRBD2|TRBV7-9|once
TGTGCCAGCACCATCCTAGCGGGAGGGAAAGAGACCCAGTACTTC
CASTILAGGKETQYF
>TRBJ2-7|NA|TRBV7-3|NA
TGTGCCAGCAGCTTTAGGGCAGACGTGAGGGAGCAGTACTTC
CASSFRADVREQYF
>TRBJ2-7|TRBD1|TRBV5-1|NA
TGCGCCAGCAGCTTTAATCGGACAGGTCCCTCTGAGAGGAAGCAGTACTTC
CASSFNRTGPSERKQYF
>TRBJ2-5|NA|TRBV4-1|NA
TGCGCCAGCAGCCACTCGCCCGTATTCCAAGAGACCCAGTACTTC
CASSHSPVFQETQYF
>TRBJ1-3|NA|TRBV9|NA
TGTGCCAGCAGCGTAGAAGGAAGCTCTGGAAACACCATATATTTT
CASSVEGSSGNTIYF
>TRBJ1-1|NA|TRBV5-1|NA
TGCGCCAGCAGCCCATTGGGAGTCCCCTTGGAAGCTTTCTTT
CASSPLGVPLEAFF
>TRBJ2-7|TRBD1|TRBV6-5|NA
TGTGCCAGCAGTTACTCCCGGACAGGGGTCTACGAGCAGTACTTC
CASSYSRTGVYEQYF
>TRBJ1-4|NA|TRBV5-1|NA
TGCGCCAGCAGCTTGGAGGGAATTGCCTATGCAACTAATGAAAAACTGTTTTTT
CASSLEGIAYATNEKLFF
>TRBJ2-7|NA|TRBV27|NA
TGTGCCAGCAGTTTATCGCTAGCGCCCAGGTACGAGCAGTACTTC
CASSLSLAPRYEQYF
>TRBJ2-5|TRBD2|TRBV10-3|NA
TGTGCCATCAGGGCGGGAGTCTTGGAGACCCAGTACTTC
CAIRAGVLETQYF
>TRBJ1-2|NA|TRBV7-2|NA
TGTGCCAGCAGCGACCACGGCTACACCTTC
CASSDHGYTF
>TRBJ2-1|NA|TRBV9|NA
TGTGCCAGCAGCGTAGGATGGGATTTTAGCGATGAGCAGTTCTTC
CASSVGWDFSDEQFF
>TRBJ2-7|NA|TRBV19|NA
TGTGCCACCCATCCTCCGGGTCTAGCCGGGGTCGAGCAGTACTTC
CATHPPGLAGVEQYF
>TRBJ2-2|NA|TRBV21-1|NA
TGTGCCAGCAGCAAGAGCCCCAGGAACACCGGGGAGCTGTTTTTT
CASSKSPRNTGELFF
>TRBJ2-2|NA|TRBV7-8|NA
TGTGCCAGCAGCTTAGTACGTATCGGAACCGGGGAGCTGTTTTTT
CASSLVRIGTGELFF
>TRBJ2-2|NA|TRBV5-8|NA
TGTGCCAGCAGCCCCCCCGTCCCGAACACCGGGGAGCTGTTTTTT
CASSPPVPNTGELFF
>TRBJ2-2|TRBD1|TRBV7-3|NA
TGTGCCAGCAGCCCCTACCGGGACAGGGTGAACACCGGGGAGCTGTTTTTT
CASSPYRDRVNTGELFF
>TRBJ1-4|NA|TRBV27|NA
TGTGCCAGCAGTTTTCGCCGTGAAGGTGAAAAACTGTTTTTT
CASSFRREGEKLFF
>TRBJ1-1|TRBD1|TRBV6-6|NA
TGTGCCAGCAGTCCCCTGGGACAGCCGAACACTGAAGCTTTCTTT
CASSPLGQPNTEAFF
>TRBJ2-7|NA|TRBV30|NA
TGTGCCTGGAGAAGGGGGGCATCGTACGAGCAGTACTTC
CAWRRGASYEQYF